This T cell receptor beta chain stems from a study of ipilimumab plus nivolumab after autologous stem cell transplantation. About the study: The DLBCL cohort had primary refractory and relapsed disease, with 18-month progression-free survival of roughly 85% and 28%.

The CDR3 length is 15 residues. Germline CDR1 and CDR2: SGHRS and YFSETQ. V lost 0 bases and J 1 base, leaving 10 bases between the germline ends. Overall study results and limits: Authors suggest TCR repertoire, Treg phenotype and gut microbiota support further study.

About this clone itself: Its antigen is unknown.

Assay: immunoSEQ multiplex PCR; the TCRdb copy retains only in-frame clones and omits some. The data show tens of thousands of clones, 75% to 85% seen once. The J gene is TRBJ1-1, the V gene TRBV5-1, with D unresolved. The sample here was PBMCs, taken in a trial of ipilimumab plus nivolumab as post-transplant consolidation. This TCR came from a male donor with diffuse large B-cell lymphoma. As DNA, the CDR3 is TGCGCCAGCAGCTTGGAATCAGTGCAGAACACTGAAGCTTTCTTT. It encodes CASSLESVQNTEAFF.